Each of the 24 T cell receptor beta chains below was sequenced from the same sample in a study of T-cell reconstitution after alpha-beta-depleted transplantation in children. Unique molecular identifiers were used in preparing the TCRbeta library. TCRdb fed the PCR reads into MiXCR, producing one record per CDR3 protein. Found here are some 590,000 distinct CDR3 sequences, about 11% of them singletons; the top ten hold 3.5% to 5%. The sample consisted of PBMCs from the stem cell graft donor, taken from the stem cell graft. The receptors come from a human donor who donated a stem cell graft to a child with acute myeloid leukemia.

This rearrangement joins TRBV3-1 to TRBJ2-1, with 8 bases matching TRBD1. Germline CDR1 and CDR2: LGHDT and YNNKEL (reference sequence). Losses at the gene ends were 4 bases for V and 4 bases for J; bases not matched to a gene: 6. The CDR3 covers 15 residues. The CDR3 loop is CASSPRDRRYNEQFF. The CDR3 DNA sequence: TGTGCCAGCAGCCCCCGGGACAGGAGGTACAATGAGCAGTTCTTC.

The chain joins TRBV20-1 to TRBJ2-2; D possibly corresponds to TRBD2 (5 bases). Germline CDR1 and CDR2: DFQATT and SNEGSKA (reference sequence). This CDR3 region has 12 residues. The V end lost 5 bases, the J end lost 6 bases, and 10 bases lay between the germline ends. For the CDR3, the DNA is TGCAGTGCTGAGACTAATTCCGGGGAGCTGTTTTTT. This encodes CSAETNSGELFF.

This clonotype was observed a handful of times. The V gene is TRBV2, the J gene TRBJ2-7, with a weak D call TRBD2 (6 bases). The CDR3 totals 14 residues. Germline CDR1 is SNHLY and CDR2 is FYNNEI. Trimming took off 5 bases at V and 3 bases at J, with 14 bases between the two ends. The CDR3: CASSPSSAVYEQYF. The CDR3 DNA is TGTGCCAGCAGTCCTTCTAGCGCAGTCTACGAGCAGTACTTC.

This chain uses TRBV7-2 with TRBJ1-6, with D uncertain. This CDR3 has 13 amino acids. Germline V gene data show CDR1 as SGHTA and CDR2 as FQGNSA. V was clipped by 4 bases and J by 8 bases, with 9 bases between them. The CDR3 is CASSSTVDSPLHF. The CDR3 nucleotides read TGTGCCAGCAGCTCGACGGTAGATTCACCCCTCCACTTT.

This clonotype was found a few times. The chain combines TRBV6-5 with TRBJ2-5, with a possible D match to TRBD1 (5 bases). The CDR3 is 17 amino acids. Germline values: CDR1 MNHEY, CDR2 SVGAGI. The V gene lost 4 bases and the J gene lost 2 bases, with 20 bases spanning the gap. CDR3 DNA: TGTGCCAGCAGTTCCTTTCGACAGAGCAGCGCGCAAGAGACCCAGTACTTC. As protein: CASSSFRQSSAQETQYF.

This clonotype was observed a few times. CDR3 loop: CASSLSGTGVTGELFF. The CDR3 DNA reads as TGTGCCAGCAGCCTGTCCGGGACAGGGGTTACCGGGGAGCTGTTTTTT. The chain employs TRBV5-5 and TRBJ2-2, with TRBD1 matching over 10 bases. The CDR3 is 16 amino acids. The V gene end was trimmed by 4 bases and the J gene end by 5 bases; junction bases not matched to a gene: 8. Looked up from germline, CDR1 is SGHKS and CDR2 is YYEKEE (reference sequence).

This clonotype has just a few counts. The gene calls are TRBV20-1 and TRBJ2-5, with D tentatively TRBD1 or TRBD2 (5 bases each). This CDR3 region has 15 residues. V lost 0 bases and J 4 bases, leaving 15 bases between the germline ends. In germline, CDR1 is DFQATT, CDR2 SNEGSKA (reference sequence). Written as DNA, the CDR3 is TGCAGTGCTAGAGACGTGGACCTTGGGGGAGAGACCCAGTACTTC. It specifies CSARDVDLGGETQYF.

The chain recombines TRBV29-1 with TRBJ2-3; 13 nucleotides agree with TRBD2. Per the germline V gene, CDR1 is SQVTM and CDR2 is ANQGSEA. Germline trimming cut 5 bases from V and 0 bases from J; bases unmatched to any gene: 8. This CDR3 has 17 residues. The CDR3 spells CSVSGLAGDTSTDTQYF. As DNA, the CDR3 is TGCAGCGTTTCTGGACTAGCGGGAGATACTAGCACAGATACGCAGTATTTT.

This clonotype was counted at least ten times. The CDR3 region has the DNA TGTGCCAGCAGCATTCGGACTAGCGGGGTCACAGATACGCAGTATTTT. It encodes CASSIRTSGVTDTQYF. The rearrangement uses TRBV7-6 and TRBJ2-3; 12 nucleotides line up with TRBD2. The CDR3 has 16 amino acids. Germline CDR1 is SGHVS and CDR2 is FNYEAQ. With 5 bases clipped from V and 2 bases from J, the junction kept 5 bases outside the gene matches.

The genes are TRBV4-3 and TRBJ2-1; D gene ambiguous. V lost 1 base, J lost 0 bases, and 10 bases lay in between. Per germline, CDR1 LGHNA and CDR2 YSLEER. The CDR3 is made up of 16 amino acids. The CDR3 is CASSQAWSSSYNEQFF. The CDR3 bases are TGCGCCAGCAGCCAAGCTTGGAGTAGCTCCTACAATGAGCAGTTCTTC.

The genes are TRBV28 and TRBJ1-2; D remains unclear. V was trimmed by 3 bases and J by 4 bases, leaving 15 bases between them. CDR3 size: 15 residues. From germline, CDR1 is MDHEN and CDR2 SYDVKM. Here the CDR3 DNA reads TGTGCCAGCAGTTTGCGCGACCGTGAGTCCTATGGCTACACCTTC. Amino acid sequence: CASSLRDRESYGYTF.

This clonotype was counted a few times. The chain joins TRBV12-3 or TRBV12-4 to TRBJ2-7, with TRBD1 as a possible D gene (6 bases). CDR3 size: 15 residues. V lost 5 bases and J lost 1, with 15 bases in between. CDR3 nucleotides: TGTGCCAGCAGTGGGACCGGACAGATTTCCTACGAGCAGTACTTC. This translates into CASSGTGQISYEQYF.

This clonotype was counted at least ten times. CDR3 protein: CASSYSLAGGQETQYF. The CDR3 DNA follows: TGTGCCAGCAGTTACTCACTAGCGGGAGGGCAAGAGACCCAGTACTTC. V usage is TRBV6-5 and J usage is TRBJ2-5, with 13 bases identical to TRBD2. The junction had 0 bases not matched to a gene; V was cut back by 0 bases and J by 2 bases. Germline V gene data show CDR1 as MNHEY and CDR2 as SVGAGI. The CDR3 loop spans 16 amino acids.

This clonotype was detected many times. This chain connects TRBV7-6 to TRBJ2-1; TRBD2 matches at 15 bases. The germline V gene encodes CDR1 SGHVS and CDR2 FNYEAQ. The CDR3 consists of 22 residues. Unmatched junction bases numbered 16, after V lost 0 bases and J lost 4 bases. The CDR3 region is CASSLASGWTSGRARPYNEQFF. The CDR3 DNA reads as TGTGCCAGCAGCTTAGCGAGCGGGTGGACTAGCGGGAGGGCCCGACCTTACAATGAGCAGTTCTTC.

The CDR3 reads CASSPGLAGIETQYF. CDR3 DNA: TGCGCCAGCAGCCCAGGACTAGCGGGAATAGAGACCCAGTACTTC. The rearrangement uses TRBV4-3 and TRBJ2-5; TRBD2 aligns across 12 bases. The CDR3 totals 15 residues. Trimming removed 4 bases from V and 4 bases from J; junction bases left unmatched: 4. Germline V gene lookup returns CDR1 LGHNA and CDR2 YSLEER.

This CDR3 reads CATSRGLAGGLGFQETQYF. The DNA for the CDR3 is TGTGCCACCAGCAGAGGACTAGCGGGAGGGTTGGGGTTCCAAGAGACCCAGTACTTC. The chain uses TRBV15 and TRBJ2-5; 14 bases are a match to TRBD2. Germline CDR1 and CDR2: LNHNV and YYDKDF (reference sequence). The CDR3 is 19 residues long. Trimming removed 1 base from V and 1 base from J; junction bases left unmatched: 8. Full variable domain (remainder filled in from reference TRBV15 and TRBJ2-5): DAMVIQNPRYQVTQFGKPVTLSCSQTLNHNVMYWYQQKSSQAPKLLFHYYDKDFNNEADTPDNFQSRRPNTSFCFLDIRSPGLGDTAMYLCATSRGLAGGLGFQETQYFGPGTRLLVL.

In its sample, this clonotype was seen a few times. The rearrangement links TRBV24-1 to TRBJ2-3; TRBD2 aligns across 11 bases. The CDR3 has 16 residues. J gave up 2 bases and V 4 bases, and 4 bases lay outside the gene matches. Germline CDR1 and CDR2: KGHDR and SFDVKD. CDR3 in amino acids: CATSDRLAGITDTQYF. The DNA for the CDR3 is TGTGCCACCAGTGACCGACTAGCGGGGATCACAGATACGCAGTATTTT.

This chain links TRBV25-1 with TRBJ2-1; 7 bases map to TRBD1. CDR1 is MGHDK, CDR2 SYGVNS, per germline. J gave up 5 bases and V 6 bases, and 4 bases lay outside the gene matches. The CDR3 extends over 13 amino acids. CDR3 protein: CASSRDSDNEQFF. In nucleotides, the CDR3 is TGTGCCAGCAGCCGGGACAGTGACAATGAGCAGTTCTTC.

This clonotype was recorded a few times. V is TRBV7-3 and J is TRBJ2-7; D could derive from TRBD1 or TRBD2 (5 bases each). Germline V lookup: CDR1 SGHTA, CDR2 FQGTGA. Trimming stripped 3 bases from V and 1 base from J, with 10 bases between. This CDR3 is 14 amino acids long. The CDR3 sequence: CASSLGVRSYEQYF. The CDR3 DNA follows: TGTGCCAGCAGCTTGGGGGTACGGTCCTACGAGCAGTACTTC.

This rearrangement joins TRBV4-3 to TRBJ2-3; D ambiguous. Between the trimmed V and J ends, which lost 1 base and 7 bases, there was a span of 9 bases. The CDR3 totals 13 residues. Germline CDR1 is LGHNA and CDR2 is YSLEER. Here the CDR3 DNA reads TGCGCCAGCAGCCAAGCCAGGAGCCATACGCAGTATTTT. Residues: CASSQARSHTQYF.

This clonotype was counted only a few times. This sequence joins TRBV20-1 and TRBJ2-3; 8 nucleotides line up with TRBD2. The V and J ends lost 3 bases and 2 bases, in that order; junction bases with no gene match: 10. CDR1 is DFQATT, CDR2 SNEGSKA, per germline (reference sequence). This CDR3 comprises 16 residues. The CDR3 here is CSARRRLAGITDTQYF. DNA for the CDR3: TGCAGTGCTAGGAGAAGGCTAGCGGGCATCACAGATACGCAGTATTTT.

The gene calls are TRBV12-3 or TRBV12-4 and TRBJ2-5; D is possibly TRBD2 (5 bases). V gave up 7 bases and J gave up 4 bases, with 16 bases separating them. CDR3 length equals 14 residues. The CDR3 nucleotides read TGTGCCAGCACCTCAATGGACGGAGGAGAGACCCAGTACTTC. This gives the protein CASTSMDGGETQYF.

This sequence joins TRBV6-2 or TRBV6-3 and TRBJ2-3; D might be TRBD2 (6 bases). The CDR3 length is 15 residues. CDR1 and CDR2 from the germline V gene are MNHEY and SVGEGT. V was cut by 6 bases and J by 1 base, with 14 bases left in between. This chain's CDR3 is CASRRPGLGTDTQYF. The CDR3 region has the DNA TGTGCCAGCAGGAGACCGGGACTCGGCACAGATACGCAGTATTTT.

At least ten counts were recorded for this clonotype. The genes are TRBV29-1 and TRBJ2-7, with TRBD2 matching 8 bases. Germline loops: CDR1 SQVTM, CDR2 ANQGSEA. Trimming at V came to 4 bases and at J to 6 bases, leaving 5 bases not matched to a gene. The CDR3 covers 12 residues. The CDR3 is CSVVSGSVEQYF. The DNA for the CDR3 is TGCAGCGTTGTCAGCGGGAGCGTCGAGCAGTACTTC.